A selection of T cell receptor beta chains follows, all from one sample in a study of T cell repertoires in cytomegalovirus infection. Each CDR3 protein gets one entry after TCRdb re-called the reads with MiXCR. The sample has under 95,000 distinct CDR3 sequences, 45% to 50% seen once; the top ten hold approximately 95%. Their specific antigens are unknown. This sample comprised CD8+ T cells from cultured PBMCs, obtained from culture after CMV antigen stimulation. Source of these receptors: a human donor in good health (CMV status not recorded). Some clones in this sample may be carry-over from other donors' samples. The CDR3 runs from the conserved cysteine through the conserved F or W. D genes are given only for firm matches. Some rows mark clone size as missing; the rest say once, few, many or name a class of expanded clone.

d_call,v_call,clone_size,j_call,cdr3_aa,cdr3_nt
-,TRBV7-8,-,TRBJ2-1,CASSLDLPGELNNEQFF,TGTGCCAGCAGCTTAGACCTTCCAGGAGAATTAAACAATGAGCAGTTCTTC
-,TRBV7-2,few,TRBJ2-5,CASSRDLQETQYF,TGTGCCAGCAGCCGGGATCTTCAAGAGACCCAGTACTTC
-,TRBV4-1,-,TRBJ2-3,CASNLVEMGTDTQYF,TGCGCCAGCAACCTAGTCGAGATGGGCACAGATACGCAGTATTTT
TRBD1,TRBV7-2,-,TRBJ1-3,CASSYPKTGGEGNTIYF,TGTGCCAGCAGCTATCCCAAGACAGGGGGCGAAGGAAACACCATATATTTT
TRBD1,TRBV7-3,-,TRBJ1-2,CASSLETGGGYTF,TGTGCCAGCAGCTTAGAGACAGGGGGTGGCTACACCTTC
-,TRBV7-6,-,TRBJ1-5,CASNERAFNQPQHF,TGTGCCAGCAACGAACGGGCCTTCAATCAGCCCCAGCATTTT
TRBD1,TRBV19,few,TRBJ1-1,CASSPGTGRKAFF,TGTGCCAGTAGCCCCGGGACAGGGAGGAAAGCTTTCTTT
TRBD2,TRBV7-3,-,TRBJ2-1,CASSLLAGGLNEQFF,TGTGCCAGCAGCTTATTAGCGGGGGGGCTCAATGAGCAGTTCTTC
-,TRBV3-1,-,TRBJ2-3,CASSQEVLASWKDTDTQYF,TGTGCCAGCAGCCAAGAAGTTCTGGCTAGTTGGAAGGACACAGATACGCAGTATTTT
TRBD2,TRBV7-1,-,TRBJ2-3,CASSWGAGVDPADTQYF,TGTGCCAGCAGCTGGGGCGCGGGAGTCGACCCTGCAGATACGCAGTATTTT
TRBD2,TRBV6-1,few,TRBJ2-2,CASRDQAGGSTGELFF,TGTGCCAGCAGGGACCAAGCGGGAGGGTCGACCGGGGAGCTGTTTTTT
-,TRBV6-8,-,TRBJ1-5,CASSYSPVSNQPQHF,TGTGCCAGCAGTTACTCGCCGGTTAGCAATCAGCCCCAGCATTTT
TRBD2,TRBV28,-,TRBJ2-7,CASGIKLAKHEQYF,TGTGCCAGCGGAATAAAACTAGCGAAGCACGAGCAGTACTTC
-,TRBV7-9,-,TRBJ2-7,CASSFVGDEGYEQYF,TGTGCCAGCAGCTTTGTGGGGGATGAGGGGTACGAGCAGTACTTC
-,TRBV7-8,-,TRBJ1-1,CASRETGKNTEAFF,TGTGCCAGCAGGGAGACAGGAAAGAACACTGAAGCTTTCTTT
TRBD2,TRBV7-3,-,TRBJ2-5,CASSYSGLAGETQYF,TGTGCCAGCAGTTACTCGGGACTAGCAGGGGAGACCCAGTACTTC
-,TRBV11-2,few,TRBJ1-2,CASSLGRVSDYGYTF,TGTGCCAGCAGCTTAGGTAGGGTGTCGGACTATGGCTACACCTTC
TRBD1,TRBV7-6,once,TRBJ1-2,CASSLWDSRGEGYGYTF,TGTGCCAGCAGCTTATGGGACAGTCGCGGCGAGGGCTATGGCTACACCTTC
-,TRBV12-3/TRBV12-4,-,TRBJ1-3,CASRLPYSGNTIYF,TGTGCCAGCAGGCTCCCCTACTCTGGAAACACCATATATTTT
-,TRBV6-1,-,TRBJ2-4,CASSEWGGAAKNIQYF,TGTGCCAGCAGTGAATGGGGGGGGGCTGCCAAAAACATTCAGTACTTC
-,TRBV15,few,TRBJ1-6,CATSQGRPPLHF,TGTGCCACAAGTCAGGGTAGGCCACCCCTCCACTTT
-,TRBV7-6,-,TRBJ1-4,CASSVRGRTTNEKLFF,TGTGCCAGCAGCGTCCGGGGCCGAACAACTAATGAAAAACTGTTTTTT
-,TRBV12-3/TRBV12-4,-,TRBJ1-2,CASSPGRNGYTF,TGTGCCAGCAGCCCCGGACGGAATGGCTACACCTTC
-,TRBV6-6,-,TRBJ2-5,CASSPLTPQETQYF,TGTGCCAGCAGCCCTCTCACACCGCAAGAGACCCAGTACTTC
-,TRBV12-5,-,TRBJ2-2,CASGHSLNTGELFF,TGTGCTAGTGGTCATTCCTTGAACACCGGGGAGCTGTTTTTT
-,TRBV7-6,few,TRBJ1-1,CASSPPEGMTEAFF,TGTGCCAGCAGCCCCCCGGAGGGGATGACTGAAGCTTTCTTT
TRBD1,TRBV7-9,-,TRBJ1-1,CASSSQGAGGFGTEAFF,TGTGCCAGCAGCTCTCAGGGGGCGGGCGGGTTTGGTACTGAAGCTTTCTTT
-,TRBV19,-,TRBJ1-1,CASLGDMNTEAFF,TGTGCCAGCCTAGGGGATATGAACACTGAAGCTTTCTTT
-,TRBV6-6,-,TRBJ1-2,CASSYSPGGRGGYGYTF,TGTGCCAGCAGTTACTCCCCGGGTGGGCGCGGGGGCTATGGCTACACCTTC
TRBD2,TRBV7-6,few,TRBJ2-7,CASSLPGGRSSYEQYF,TGTGCCAGCAGCCTCCCGGGAGGCAGGAGCTCCTACGAGCAGTACTTC
-,TRBV27,-,TRBJ1-2,CASSLYFGQWDGYTF,TGTGCCAGCAGTTTATACTTCGGACAGTGGGATGGCTACACCTTC
TRBD1,TRBV19,-,TRBJ2-1,CASSFGKLGTGGYNEQFF,TGTGCCAGTAGTTTCGGAAAGTTAGGGACAGGGGGCTACAATGAGCAGTTCTTC
-,TRBV3-1,-,TRBJ1-1,CASSQDWRGQNTEAFF,TGTGCCAGCAGCCAAGATTGGCGGGGCCAGAACACTGAAGCTTTCTTT
-,TRBV7-6,-,TRBJ1-1,CASSLEGGFGFTEAFF,TGTGCCAGCAGCTTAGAAGGGGGTTTTGGGTTTACTGAAGCTTTCTTT
-,TRBV11-2,-,TRBJ2-7,CASSLTASNRGQYF,TGTGCCAGCAGCTTAACGGCTAGCAATCGGGGGCAGTACTTC
-,TRBV19,-,TRBJ1-2,CASSILLRGNGYTF,TGTGCCAGTAGCATACTTCTACGGGGTAATGGCTACACCTTC
TRBD2,TRBV7-9,few,TRBJ2-1,CASSLQREGRNEQFF,TGTGCCAGCAGCTTACAGCGGGAGGGTAGAAATGAGCAGTTCTTC
TRBD2,TRBV4-1,few,TRBJ2-1,CASSQRLAGGGGEQFF,TGCGCCAGCAGCCAACGTCTAGCGGGAGGGGGTGGGGAGCAGTTCTTC
-,TRBV7-8,few,TRBJ2-7,CASSPRLGTSYEQYF,TGTGCCAGCAGCCCGAGATTGGGGACCTCCTACGAGCAGTACTTC
TRBD1,TRBV13,-,TRBJ1-2,CASSSRLGTVYGYTF,TGTGCCAGCAGCTCACGGTTGGGGACAGTCTATGGCTACACCTTC